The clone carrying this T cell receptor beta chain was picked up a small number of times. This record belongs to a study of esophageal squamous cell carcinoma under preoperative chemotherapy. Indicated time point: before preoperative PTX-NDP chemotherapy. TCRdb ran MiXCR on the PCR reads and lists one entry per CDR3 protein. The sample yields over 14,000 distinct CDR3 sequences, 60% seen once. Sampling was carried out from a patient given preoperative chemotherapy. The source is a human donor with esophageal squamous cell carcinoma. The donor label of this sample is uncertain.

The CDR3 protein is CASSRGFEYEQYF. CDR3 nucleotides: TGCGCCAGCAGTAGGGGCTTCGAATACGAGCAGTACTTC. The chain carries TRBV10-1 and TRBJ2-7; perhaps TRBD1 as D (5 bases). The CDR3 runs to 13 residues. CDR1 and CDR2 (germline): WNHNN, SYGVQD (reference sequence). With 5 bases removed from V and 4 bases from J, the gap between germline ends came to 12 bases.